This T cell receptor (beta chain) was documented in a study of tumor-infiltrating lymphocytes in localized non-small cell lung cancer. Study context: Each patient gave resected tumor and non-adjacent uninvolved lung tissue. General study results and limits: TCR sequencing covered a subset of patients with enough tissue. Technical variation could not be separated from intratumor heterogeneity here. TCRbeta sequencing showed higher T cell infiltration in tumors than uninvolved lung.

This clone is a singleton in its sample. The antigen is undetermined. Germline lookup yields CDR1 LGHNA and CDR2 YNFKEQ. The CDR3 covers 15 residues. V lost 0 bases and J lost 4, with 12 bases in between. Repertoires were generated with immunoSEQ multiplex PCR, while TCRdb's copy carries only in-frame clones and drops some. This table holds roughly 13,000 clones, 65% to 90% found once. The TCR comes from a human donor with non-small cell lung cancer. V and J are TRBV4-2 and TRBJ2-5; D uncertain. The source material was lung tumor tissue. The CDR3 spells CASSQDLSAPETQYF. The CDR3 bases are TGTGCCAGCAGCCAAGATCTATCGGCTCCAGAGACCCAGTACTTC.